This T cell receptor (beta chain) was sequenced for a study of cytomegalovirus exposure and HLA in healthy donors. Amplification used 60 Vbeta primers and 13 Jbeta primers. Repertoires were generated with immunoSEQ multiplex PCR, while TCRdb's copy carries only in-frame clones and drops some. This sample has 65,000 to 70,000 clones, with around 76% found just once. Points from the study as a whole: In a later analysis, a genetic analysis reported fewer productive-TCR N-insertions in an Asian-associated ancestry cluster than the cohort average. Cytomegalovirus association was listed for 150 to 200 TCR beta chains. Immune exposure information comprised only CMV serostatus. Productive status was seen about 87% or about 30% of the time for most TCR beta V segments in an earlier analysis.

The CDR3 contains 15 residues. From germline, CDR1 is LGHNA and CDR2 YNFKEQ. V lost 1 base and J lost 2, with 12 bases in between. As regards this clone: The target antigen is unknown.

Material: PBMCs. The clonotype was recovered from a man aged 50-60 years in good health and CMV-seronegative. V and J are TRBV4-2 and TRBJ2-7; weak D call: TRBD2 (5 bases). The CDR3 DNA sequence: TGTGCCAGCAGCCAAGTGGCCGCGGAGGCCTACGAGCAGTACTTC. It encodes CASSQVAAEAYEQYF.